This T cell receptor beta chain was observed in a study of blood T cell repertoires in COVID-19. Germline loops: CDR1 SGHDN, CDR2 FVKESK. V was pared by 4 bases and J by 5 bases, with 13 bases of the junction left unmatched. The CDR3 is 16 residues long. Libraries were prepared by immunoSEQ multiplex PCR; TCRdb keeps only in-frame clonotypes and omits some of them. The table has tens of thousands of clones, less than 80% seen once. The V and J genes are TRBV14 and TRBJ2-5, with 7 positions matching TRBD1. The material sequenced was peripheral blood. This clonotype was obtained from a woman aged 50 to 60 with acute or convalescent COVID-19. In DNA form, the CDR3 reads TGTGCCAGCAGCCCATTATCCGGGACAGTTCCGGAGACCCAGTACTTC. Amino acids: CASSPLSGTVPETQYF. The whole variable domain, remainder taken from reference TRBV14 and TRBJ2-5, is EAGVTQFPSHSVIEKGQTVTLRCDPISGHDNLYWYRRVMGKEIKFLLHFVKESKQDESGMPNNRFLAERTGGTYSTLKVQPAELEDSGVYFCASSPLSGTVPETQYFGPGTRLLVL.